A single sample is the source of the 16 T cell receptor beta chains below, sequenced in a study of Tregs in tolerant kidney transplant recipients (dated by TCRdb to about 2019). Library preparation employed the immunoSEQ multiplex PCR assay. Sourced from immuneACCESS, this table was stored by TCRdb with only in-frame sequences that have V and J called. A share of the clones is absent; for the studies checked, an unresolved V gene accounts for under half, and the remainder has no known explanation. The sample contains around 78,000 clones, 80% to 95% of them found a single time. The leading ten clones occupy 0.34% of the sample. Sample time point, as interpreted from the label and publication: blood sample drawn before combined kidney and bone marrow transplant. This material consisted of Tregs from blood, taken before the transplant. These receptors were collected from a human donor who received a combined kidney and bone marrow transplant.

The V gene is TRBV28, the J gene TRBJ2-1; no firm D call. The CDR3 has 12 residues. Trimming removed 5 bases at V and 12 bases at J, with 14 bases between. Germline-derived CDR1 and CDR2 are MDHEN and SYDVKM. Here the CDR3 reads CASSNSNWLQFF. CDR3 nucleotides: TGTGCCAGCAGTAATTCAAATTGGCTGCAGTTCTTC.

The chain is built from TRBV10-2 and TRBJ2-7, with D possibly TRBD2 on 6 matching bases. The CDR3 runs to 18 residues. Trimming stripped 2 bases from V and 3 bases from J, with 23 bases between. CDR1 WSHSY and CDR2 SAAADI come from the germline V gene. CDR3 sequence reads: CASSEPGGAGANLYEQYF. In DNA, the CDR3 is TGCGCCAGCAGTGAGCCAGGAGGGGCGGGTGCCAATCTCTACGAGCAGTACTTC.

J is TRBJ2-2 and V is TRBV11-2, with 8 bases fitting TRBD2. V shed 1 base, J shed 4 bases, and the junction held 11 bases outside the gene matches. The CDR3 extends over 18 amino acids. In germline, CDR1 is SGHAT, CDR2 FQNNGV. Here the CDR3 reads CASSLGRGGGRFTGELFF. The CDR3 DNA is TGTGCCAGCAGCTTAGGCCGCGGGGGCGGGAGGTTCACCGGGGAGCTGTTTTTT.

To note about this clone: Within the sample, other DNA sequences also encode this same CDR3. This sequence joins TRBV6-1 and TRBJ2-2; D possibly corresponds to TRBD2 (5 bases). The germline gives CDR1 MNHNS, CDR2 SASEGT. The CDR3 sequence is 15 residues long. Trimming removed 4 bases at V and 5 bases at J, with 14 bases between. The CDR3 region has the DNA TGTGCCAGCAGTGTAGGTGGGAGAGGGACCGGGGAGCTGTTTTTT. Residues: CASSVGGRGTGELFF.

The V gene is TRBV5-6, the J gene TRBJ2-1; no reliable D call. CDR3 length: 12 residues. CDR1 SGHDT and CDR2 YYEEEE come from the germline V gene. Trimming left V 4 bases short and J 3 bases short, with 5 bases between. Written as DNA, the CDR3 is TGTGCCAGCAGCGTCTACTACAATGAGCAGTTCTTC. Translated: CASSVYYNEQFF.

V gene TRBV25-1 combines with J gene TRBJ1-2, with a tentative D call TRBD1 (6 bases). CDR3 length: 13 amino acids. V lost 1 base and J 8 bases, leaving 11 bases between the germline ends. CDR1 and CDR2 from the germline V gene are MGHDK and SYGVNS. The CDR3 DNA is TGTGCCAGCAGTGAATTGGGGGGCCGGGGCTACACCTTC. Translating it yields CASSELGGRGYTF.

This chain joins TRBV2 and TRBJ1-5; D not certain. CDR3 length: 14 amino acids. CDR1 is SNHLY, CDR2 FYNNEI, per germline. Trimming shortened V by 5 bases and J by 0 bases, and 8 bases separated the two germline ends. CDR3 sequence: CASSPQVSNQPQHF. The DNA of the CDR3 is TGTGCCAGCAGTCCCCAAGTTAGCAATCAGCCCCAGCATTTT.

V and J are TRBV4-3 and TRBJ1-2; D might be TRBD1 (5 bases). V was shortened by 2 bases and J by 1 base, with 17 bases between the two germline ends. The CDR3 has 17 residues. CDR1 is LGHNA and CDR2 is YSLEER in the germline V gene. CDR3 sequence (DNA): TGCGCCAGCAGCCAATCGTCAGGGAGCTTGCTTAACTATGGCTACACCTTC. It encodes CASSQSSGSLLNYGYTF.

The chain is built from TRBV28 and TRBJ2-6; 9 bases agree with TRBD1. Germline loops: CDR1 MDHEN, CDR2 SYDVKM. This CDR3 is 17 amino acids long. J lost 0 bases, V lost 3 bases, and 3 bases had no gene match. The CDR3 coding sequence is TGTGCCAGCAGTTTGGGACAGGGACACTCTGGGGCCAACGTCCTGACTTTC. Translating gives CASSLGQGHSGANVLTF.

This chain connects TRBV29-1 to TRBJ1-2, with D hard to call. Trimming left V 3 bases short and J 6 bases short, with 11 bases between. This CDR3 is built from 12 residues. The germline gives CDR1 SQVTM, CDR2 ANQGSEA. The CDR3 DNA sequence: TGCAGCGTTGAGGTCAGGCTAAATGGCTACACCTTC. Translated, it gives CSVEVRLNGYTF.

The V gene is TRBV9, the J gene TRBJ2-7; 10 nucleotides line up with TRBD2. J was trimmed by 2 bases and V by 2 bases; bases with no gene match: 4. The CDR3 contains 15 residues. Germline assignment: CDR1 SGDLS and CDR2 YYNGEE. The CDR3 here is CASSVGAGGPYEQYF. In DNA, the CDR3 is TGTGCCAGCAGCGTGGGAGCGGGAGGGCCCTACGAGCAGTACTTC.

A note on this clone: Other DNA sequences of this sample code for an identical CDR3. V and J are TRBV9 and TRBJ2-7; TRBD2 agrees at 9 bases. Unmatched junction bases numbered 4, after V lost 2 bases and J lost 4 bases. Germline CDR1 reads SGDLS; CDR2 reads YYNGEE. The CDR3 is 14 residues long. CDR3 loop: CASSVGSGSYEQYF. DNA for the CDR3: TGTGCCAGCAGCGTTGGTAGCGGGAGTTACGAGCAGTACTTC. Together with reference TRBV9 and TRBJ2-7, the CDR3 gives the full variable domain: DSGVTQTPKHLITATGQRVTLRCSPRSGDLSVYWYQQSLDQGLQFLIQYYNGEERAKGNILERFSAQQFPDLHSELNLSSLELGDSALYFCASSVGSGSYEQYFGPGTRLTVT.

The chain has TRBV2 and TRBJ1-5; 8 bases fit TRBD1. V shed 6 bases, J shed 5 bases, and the junction held 6 bases outside the gene matches. From germline, CDR1 is SNHLY and CDR2 FYNNEI. This CDR3 comprises 14 residues. The CDR3 sequence is CASSKQGVYQPQHF. CDR3 nucleotide sequence: TGTGCCAGCAGCAAACAGGGGGTTTATCAGCCCCAGCATTTT. The whole variable domain, remainder taken from reference TRBV2 and TRBJ1-5, is EPEVTQTPSHQVTQMGQEVILRCVPISNHLYFYWYRQILGQKVEFLVSFYNNEISEKSEIFDDQFSVERPDGSNFTLKIRSTKLEDSAMYFCASSKQGVYQPQHFGDGTRLSIL.

The CDR3 DNA is TGCAGCTCCTCGAGGGGGCGGGACAATGAGCAGTTCTTC. It specifies CSSSRGRDNEQFF. J is TRBJ2-1 and V is TRBV29-1, with 7 bases that match TRBD1. Germline trimming cut 8 bases from V and 5 bases from J; bases unmatched to any gene: 9. Germline V gene sequence: CDR1 SQVTM, CDR2 ANQGSEA. CDR3 length equals 13 residues.

The V gene is TRBV7-9, the J gene TRBJ2-1; the D call may be TRBD1 or TRBD2 (5 bases each). Germline lookup yields CDR1 SEHNR and CDR2 FQNEAQ (reference sequence). V dropped 4 bases and J dropped 7 bases, with 11 bases sitting between them. The CDR3 totals 13 residues. The CDR3 sequence is CASSSGPRNEQFF. The CDR3, as DNA: TGTGCCAGCAGCTCGGGACCGAGGAATGAGCAGTTCTTC.

The chain links TRBV15 to TRBJ1-5; D ambiguous. V was pared by 0 bases and J by 5 bases, with 11 bases between. The CDR3 totals 15 residues. The V gene's germline CDR1 is LNHNV and CDR2 YYDKDF (reference sequence). The CDR3 nucleotides are TGTGCCACCAGCAGAGATCAGAGGGAAGATCAGCCCCAGCATTTT. Residues: CATSRDQREDQPQHF.